These 27 T cell receptor beta chains were sequenced from one sample in a study of human T cells and chemical hapten exposure. Time point given: pre-sensitization, week 0. Indicated treatment: therapeutic diphenylcyclopropenone sensitization with weekly scalp DPC. Each CDR3 protein is one row after TCRdb ran MiXCR on the RACE reads. The sample consists of over 300,000 distinct CDR3 sequences, more than 4.5% of them appearing once. The sequenced sample was whole blood, obtained in connection with sensitization to the hapten diphenylcyclopropenone (DPC). All receptors derive from a woman aged 45-65 years with alopecia areata. Some clones in this sample may be carry-over from other donors' samples.

V usage is TRBV20-1 and J usage is TRBJ2-7, with D unresolved. V lost 3 bases and J lost 2, with 11 bases in between. The CDR3 is 13 amino acids. Germline loops: CDR1 DFQATT, CDR2 SNEGSKA (reference sequence). The CDR3 coding sequence is TGCAGTGCTAGGCCGGGCGGTACCTACGAGCAGTACTTC. Protein product: CSARPGGTYEQYF.

This clonotype was recorded many times. The chain joins TRBV5-1 to TRBJ1-2; TRBD1 is a possible D gene (6 bases). This CDR3 is 15 amino acids long. Germline lookup yields CDR1 SGHRS and CDR2 YFSETQ. Between the trimmed V and J ends, which lost 0 bases and 3 bases, there was a span of 12 bases. The DNA of the CDR3 is TGCGCCAGCAGCTTGGGGGCGGGACACGACTATGGCTACACCTTC. Its translation: CASSLGAGHDYGYTF.

This clonotype has a count of ten or more. The V and J genes are TRBV7-2 and TRBJ1-1, with 8 bases aligning to TRBD1. The CDR3 length is 16 residues. V dropped 5 bases and J dropped 5; count of bases not matched to a gene: 13. The germline V gene encodes CDR1 SGHTA and CDR2 FQGNSA. CDR3 region: CASSRQGIASGTEAFF. CDR3 DNA: TGTGCCAGCAGCCGACAGGGGATCGCGTCGGGGACTGAAGCTTTCTTT.

This clonotype was seen more than once but under ten times. The DNA for the CDR3 is TGTGCCAGCAGTTACGGTACAGGGGGTACAGATACGCAGTATTTT. This codes for CASSYGTGGTDTQYF. The V gene is TRBV27, the J gene TRBJ2-3, with 8 positions matching TRBD1. The CDR3 length is 15 residues. Trimming at V came to 4 bases and at J to 3 bases, leaving 6 bases not matched to a gene. The germline V gene has CDR1 MNHEY and CDR2 SMNVEV (reference sequence).

The V call is TRBV18, the J call TRBJ1-3; D ambiguous. Trimming removed 3 bases from V and 0 bases from J, with 15 bases in between. Germline values: CDR1 KGHSH, CDR2 LQKENI. This CDR3 is 17 amino acids long. The CDR3 region is CASSPLSGGISGNTIYF. CDR3 nucleotide sequence: TGTGCCAGCTCACCCCTATCAGGAGGCATCTCTGGAAACACCATATATTTT.

The chain is built from TRBV13 and TRBJ1-1; D not resolved. Trimming shortened V by 4 bases and J by 1 base, and 16 bases separated the two germline ends. This CDR3 has 16 amino acids. The germline V gene encodes CDR1 PRHDT and CDR2 FYEKMQ (reference sequence). CDR3 sequence (DNA): TGTGCCAGCAGCTCCGTCCCTGGCCGGGAGAACACTGAAGCTTTCTTT. It is translated as CASSSVPGRENTEAFF.

The chain carries TRBV6-2 or TRBV6-3 and TRBJ2-6; the D is unclear. The CDR3 length is 16 residues. Per the germline V gene, CDR1 is MNHEY and CDR2 is SVGEGT. Trimming left V 6 bases short and J 0 bases short, with 12 bases between. The DNA for the CDR3 is TGTGCCAGCAGCCTCTTAGTCCCCTCTGGGGCCAACGTCCTGACTTTC. The encoded protein is CASSLLVPSGANVLTF.

This clonotype showed up just a few times. The chain combines TRBV4-1 with TRBJ1-3; D is unresolved. The germline V gene encodes CDR1 MGHRA and CDR2 YSYEKL. The CDR3 contains 16 residues. Deletions cut 2 bases from V and 0 bases from J, with 11 bases between. CDR3 residues: CASSQQKLPSGNTIYF. The CDR3 region has the DNA TGCGCCAGCAGCCAACAAAAACTGCCCTCTGGAAACACCATATATTTT.

In its sample, this clonotype was seen many times. The rearrangement uses TRBV10-3 and TRBJ2-3; weak D call: TRBD1 (7 bases). Germline V gene lookup returns CDR1 ENHRY and CDR2 SYGVKD. CDR3 length: 16 residues. The V end lost 4 bases, the J end lost 0 bases, and 14 bases lay between the germline ends. In DNA, the CDR3 is TGTGCCATCAGTGCCAGGGGGGTAACTAGCACAGATACGCAGTATTTT. It codes for CAISARGVTSTDTQYF.

This clonotype came up many times. V and J are TRBV2 and TRBJ2-5, with D hard to call. V lost 2 bases to trimming and J lost 13 bases, with 5 bases between them. The CDR3 sequence is 9 residues long. Germline CDR1 SNHLY, CDR2 FYNNEI. The DNA of the CDR3 is TGTGCCAGCAGTGAAAACGGGTACTTC. Translation gives CASSENGYF.

Of note for this clonotype: Germline is not matched at one junction end, which may reflect a read error. This chain uses TRBV5-1 with TRBJ2-1, with a weak D call TRBD2 (6 bases). Germline CDR1 SGHRS, CDR2 YFSETQ. The CDR3 totals 12 residues. In nucleotides, the CDR3 is TGCGCCAGCAGCCTGGAGGGACCGTACGGATCCTTC. Its translation is CASSLEGPYGSF.

This clonotype was counted many times. The chain has TRBV25-1 and TRBJ1-1; D is undetermined. In germline, CDR1 is MGHDK, CDR2 SYGVNS. Trimming left V 6 bases short and J 3 bases short, with 11 bases between. This CDR3 contains 13 residues. CDR3 residues: CASSLERDTEAFF. CDR3 coding DNA: TGTGCCAGCAGCTTAGAACGGGACACTGAAGCTTTCTTT.

This clonotype is labeled as medium-sized. This chain uses TRBV20-1 with TRBJ1-1, with a weak D call TRBD1 (5 bases). The ends were cut back, 6 bases at V and 6 bases at J, with 14 bases in the middle. This CDR3 has 12 residues. Germline CDR1 reads DFQATT; CDR2 reads SNEGSKA (reference sequence). The CDR3 region is CSAVGGTAEAFF. In nucleotides, the CDR3 is TGCAGTGCCGTGGGGGGGACGGCTGAAGCTTTCTTT.

The table lists this clonotype with many counts. The V call is TRBV20-1, the J call TRBJ2-2; the match to TRBD1 covers 9 bases. Germline loops: CDR1 DFQATT, CDR2 SNEGSKA (reference sequence). The CDR3 has 16 amino acids. V shed 2 bases, J shed 7 bases, and the junction held 11 bases outside the gene matches. The CDR3 loop reads CSARIRQGVMGGELFF. Written as DNA, the CDR3 is TGCAGTGCTAGAATTCGACAGGGGGTGATGGGCGGGGAGCTGTTTTTT.

This chain links TRBV6-5 with TRBJ1-1; a possible D gene is TRBD1 (5 bases). CDR1 and CDR2 from the germline V gene are MNHEY and SVGAGI. V gave up 4 bases and J gave up 4 bases, with 13 bases separating them. This CDR3 is 14 amino acids long. The CDR3 region has the DNA TGTGCCAGCAGTTTAGAGGAGGGGAGCACTGAAGCTTTCTTT. Translating it yields CASSLEEGSTEAFF.

This clonotype was detected a few times. V usage is TRBV28 and J usage is TRBJ2-7; possible D gene TRBD1, 6 bases. The CDR3 spans 16 residues. In germline, CDR1 is MDHEN, CDR2 SYDVKM. Trimming stripped 6 bases from V and 2 bases from J, with 20 bases between. This chain's CDR3 is CASSRNVGQRPYEQYF. CDR3 in DNA: TGTGCCAGCAGCCGTAACGTAGGACAGCGACCCTACGAGCAGTACTTC.

This clonotype showed up just a few times. The chain joins TRBV6-2 or TRBV6-3 to TRBJ1-5; D is unresolved. V lost 0 bases and J 9 bases, leaving 15 bases between the germline ends. Germline V gene lookup returns CDR1 MNHEY and CDR2 SVGEGT. The CDR3 has 15 residues. CDR3 in amino acids: CASSYSLSTAPPQHF. CDR3 DNA sequence: TGTGCCAGCAGTTACTCGCTTTCGACCGCCCCGCCCCAGCATTTT.

This clonotype was seen at least ten times. The chain joins TRBV6-2 or TRBV6-3 to TRBJ2-3; a possible D gene is TRBD1 (5 bases). CDR1 is MNHEY and CDR2 is SVGEGT in the germline V gene. The CDR3 is 13 residues long. Trimming shortened V by 6 bases and J by 5 bases, and 12 bases separated the two germline ends. CDR3 protein: CASSLGTGDTQYF. The DNA for the CDR3 is TGTGCCAGCAGCCTGGGAACAGGAGATACGCAGTATTTT.

Only a few counts were recorded for this clonotype. The V and J genes are TRBV29-1 and TRBJ2-7; perhaps TRBD1 as D (6 bases). Germline assignment: CDR1 SQVTM and CDR2 ANQGSEA. This CDR3 has 13 residues. Trimming took off 5 bases at V and 6 bases at J, with 17 bases between the two ends. CDR3 bases: TGCAGCGTTCCCGGCCAGGGGCCTGGCGAGCAGTACTTC. It yields the protein CSVPGQGPGEQYF.

This clonotype was seen at least ten times. The chain carries TRBV7-9 and TRBJ1-4; the D gene is possibly TRBD1 (5 bases). The CDR3 runs to 15 residues. Germline V lookup: CDR1 SEHNR, CDR2 FQNEAQ (reference sequence). V was shortened by 4 bases and J by 0 bases, with 9 bases between the two germline ends. The CDR3, as DNA: TGTGCCAGCAGCTGGGACCGAGCAACTAATGAAAAACTGTTTTTT. Encoded protein: CASSWDRATNEKLFF.

This clonotype was recorded a few times. V usage is TRBV20-1 and J usage is TRBJ1-5; no clear D gene. Trimming cost V 0 bases and J 3 bases, with 12 bases left between them. CDR3 size: 15 residues. From germline, CDR1 is DFQATT and CDR2 SNEGSKA (reference sequence). The CDR3 loop reads CSARDTGGTNQPQHF. CDR3 DNA sequence: TGCAGTGCTAGAGATACCGGAGGAACCAATCAGCCCCAGCATTTT.

This rearrangement joins TRBV20-1 to TRBJ1-3; TRBD1 might be the D (5 bases). Germline CDR1 is DFQATT and CDR2 is SNEGSKA (reference sequence). Trimming took off 1 base at V and 2 bases at J, with 12 bases between the two ends. The CDR3 spans 15 residues. The CDR3: CSARVLGGTGNTIYF. CDR3 DNA sequence: TGCAGTGCTAGAGTACTCGGGGGAACTGGAAACACCATATATTTT.

At least ten counts were recorded for this clonotype. The chain is built from TRBV20-1 and TRBJ2-3; TRBD1 is a possible D gene (5 bases). V shed 0 bases and J shed 3 bases, with 13 bases lying between them. Per germline, CDR1 DFQATT and CDR2 SNEGSKA (reference sequence). This CDR3 is built from 15 residues. The CDR3 protein is CSARDAGSRTDTQYF. In DNA, the CDR3 is TGCAGTGCTAGAGATGCAGGGTCTCGGACAGATACGCAGTATTTT.

CDR3 protein: CAAGGLAGVSTDTQYF. The CDR3 bases are TGTGCCGCTGGGGGACTAGCGGGAGTAAGCACAGATACGCAGTATTTT. The chain is built from TRBV7-2 and TRBJ2-3; 14 bases agree with TRBD2. V was clipped by 11 bases and J by 0 bases; unmatched bases: 7. Germline CDR1 is SGHTA and CDR2 is FQGNSA. The length of the CDR3 is 16 residues.

This clonotype has a count of ten or more. CDR3 in DNA: TGTGCCAGCTCACCATGGGGGGAAGAGACCCAGTACTTC. Protein: CASSPWGEETQYF. This sequence joins TRBV18 and TRBJ2-5; maybe TRBD2 (6 bases). Trimming stripped 2 bases from V and 3 bases from J, with 7 bases between. The CDR3 spans 13 residues. Germline V gene lookup returns CDR1 KGHSH and CDR2 LQKENI.

This clonotype was seen repeatedly, ten times or more. This rearrangement joins TRBV19 to TRBJ2-1; D is ambiguous. Trimming stripped 7 bases from V and 2 bases from J, with 12 bases between. The germline CDR1 and CDR2 sequences are LNHDA and SQIVND (reference sequence). The CDR3 loop spans 14 amino acids. This CDR3 reads CASKQGWTYNEQFF. CDR3 bases: TGTGCCAGTAAACAAGGATGGACCTACAATGAGCAGTTCTTC.

This clonotype came up many times. The chain joins TRBV20-1 to TRBJ2-7; D is uncertain. Trimming removed 4 bases from V and 0 bases from J, with 10 bases in between. Germline V gene lookup returns CDR1 DFQATT and CDR2 SNEGSKA (reference sequence). This CDR3 contains 13 residues. CDR3 protein: CSAKGQDSYEQYF. The CDR3 coding sequence is TGCAGTGCTAAAGGCCAGGACTCCTACGAGCAGTACTTC.